A single sample gave rise to the 7 T cell receptor beta chains below, sequenced in a study of vaccination effects on CD4 cells after COVID-19. Following 10 days of culture, CD4+ T cells were isolated. The data were produced by immunoSEQ multiplex PCR, yet TCRdb's version contains in-frame clones alone and is incomplete. The sample records 30,000 to 40,000 clones, around 80% being singletons. For these TCRs, the target antigens are not known. Source: CD4+ T cells from PBMCs cultured without peptide, taken before COVID-19 vaccination. Receptors were obtained from a human donor who received a COVID-19 vaccine.

This chain links TRBV2 with TRBJ1-2; TRBD1 might be the D (5 bases). The V and J ends lost 3 bases and 6 bases respectively, with 11 bases between them. The germline V gene encodes CDR1 SNHLY and CDR2 FYNNEI. The length of the CDR3 is 13 residues. CDR3 residues: CASSDREKDGYTF. In DNA, the CDR3 is TGTGCCAGCAGTGACAGGGAAAAGGATGGCTACACCTTC.

The chain is built from TRBV6-2 or TRBV6-3 and TRBJ1-1; 10 nucleotides match TRBD1. The CDR3 loop spans 14 amino acids. The V and J ends lost 6 bases and 7 bases, in that order; junction bases with no gene match: 8. CDR1 and CDR2 (germline): MNHEY, SVGEGT. Here the CDR3 reads CASSTWGQGFEAFF. The CDR3 DNA reads as TGTGCCAGCAGCACATGGGGACAGGGGTTTGAAGCTTTCTTT.

This clone was recorded once. One junction end does not reproduce the germline sequence, and a read error may be involved. This chain connects TRBV5-1 to TRBJ2-6; tentative D call: TRBD1 (8 bases). The CDR3 is 17 residues long. Germline CDR1 SGHRS, CDR2 YFSETQ. Here the CDR3 DNA reads TGCGCCAGCAGCTTGGACAGGGGGGGGTCTGTGGCCAACGTCCTGACTTTC. As protein: CASSLDRGGSVANVLTF.

This chain joins TRBV28 and TRBJ2-7; 8 bases fit TRBD2. Per germline, CDR1 MDHEN and CDR2 SYDVKM. Trimming at V came to 7 bases and at J to 3 bases, leaving 5 bases not matched to a gene. The CDR3 covers 13 residues. The CDR3 sequence: CASTPGGNYEQYV. CDR3 DNA: TGTGCCAGCACCCCGGGGGGGAACTACGAGCAGTACGTC.

This chain joins TRBV12-3 or TRBV12-4 and TRBJ2-1, with D possibly called TRBD1 or TRBD2 (6 bases each). There are 13 residues in the CDR3. Trimming shortened V by 6 bases and J by 9 bases, and 15 bases separated the two germline ends. The CDR3 DNA follows: TGTGCCAGCAGCCGAGAGGGGGGAGGTGAGCAGTTCTTC. It is translated as CASSREGGGEQFF.

The V call is TRBV7-9, the J call TRBJ2-7, with 10 bases aligning to TRBD1. The CDR3 sequence is 14 residues long. Germline V CDR1 and CDR2: SEHNR, FQNEAQ (reference sequence). Trimming removed 3 bases from V and 3 bases from J; junction bases left unmatched: 2. The CDR3 region has the DNA TGTGCCAGCAGCTTCGGGACAGGGGTCTACGAGCAGTACGTC. Translation gives CASSFGTGVYEQYV.

This clone appeared once. This chain connects TRBV5-8 to TRBJ1-1; possibly TRBD1 for D (5 bases). The V and J ends lost 7 bases and 5 bases respectively, with 24 bases between them. Germline CDR1 and CDR2: SGHTS and YDEGEE. The CDR3 spans 16 residues. The CDR3 spells CASPTTYKMGETEAFF. Here the CDR3 DNA reads TGTGCCAGCCCCACAACCTATAAAATGGGGGAAACTGAAGCTTTCTTT.